The 32 T cell receptor beta chains below come from one sample, sequenced in a study of cytomegalovirus exposure and HLA in healthy donors. 60 Vbeta and 13 Jbeta primers were used in PCR. Profiling relied on immunoSEQ multiplex PCR, and the TCRdb table lists in-frame clones only, not all of them. Among around 110,000 clones listed, around 81% were seen once. Sequenced input: PBMCs. The source of these receptors is a woman under 40 in good health and CMV-seronegative.

The rearrangement links TRBV28 to TRBJ2-7, with a weak D call TRBD2 (6 bases). Per the germline V gene, CDR1 is MDHEN and CDR2 is SYDVKM. The CDR3 has 17 amino acids. The ends were cut back, 3 bases at V and 4 bases at J, with 22 bases in the middle. In nucleotides, the CDR3 is TGTGCCAGCAGTTTTGAAATTCGGCGGCACGCGGGGTACGAGCAGTACTTC. Residues: CASSFEIRRHAGYEQYF. Combining the CDR3 with reference TRBV28 and TRBJ2-7 gives the whole variable domain DVKVTQSSRYLVKRTGEKVFLECVQDMDHENMFWYRQDPGLGLRLIYFSYDVKMKEKGDIPEGYSVSREKKERFSLILESASTNQTSMYLCASSFEIRRHAGYEQYFGPGTRLTVT.

Remarks on this clone: One junction end does not reproduce the germline sequence, and a read error may be involved. CDR3 in amino acids: CSSSLANPGGDGGYTF. CDR3 nucleotide sequence: TGTTCCAGCAGCTTAGCGAATCCTGGAGGGGATGGTGGCTACACCTTC. This chain uses TRBV7-9 with TRBJ1-2, with D perhaps matching TRBD1 (5 bases). In germline, CDR1 is SEHNR, CDR2 FQNEAQ (reference sequence). This CDR3 spans 16 amino acids. The whole variable domain, filled in from reference TRBV7-9 and TRBJ1-2, reads DTGVSQNPRHKITKRGQNVTFRCDPISEHNRLYWYRQTLGQGPEFLTYFQNEAQLEKSRLLSDRFSAERPKGSFSTLEIQRTEQGDSAMYLCSSSLANPGGDGGYTFGSGTRLTVV.

The chain couples TRBV28 to TRBJ1-5; D may be TRBD1 (6 bases). This CDR3 has 16 amino acids. Per germline, CDR1 MDHEN and CDR2 SYDVKM. Trimming cost V 5 bases and J 0 bases, with 14 bases left between them. The CDR3 spells CASSRRTEFSNQPQHF. The DNA of the CDR3 is TGTGCCAGCAGTAGACGGACAGAGTTTAGCAATCAGCCCCAGCATTTT.

This chain uses TRBV18 with TRBJ1-1, with 9 bases identical to TRBD1. The CDR3 runs to 17 residues. Germline CDR1 is KGHSH and CDR2 is LQKENI. V lost 4 bases to trimming and J lost 1 base; unmatched junction nucleotides: 10. CDR3 DNA sequence: TGTGCCAGCTCACGAGGGACAGGGAGCGTAAGGAACACTGAAGCTTTCTTT. It yields the protein CASSRGTGSVRNTEAFF.

The chain combines TRBV6-5 with TRBJ2-1, with TRBD2 matching 11 bases. The CDR3 sequence is 14 residues long. The germline CDR1 and CDR2 sequences are MNHEY and SVGAGI. CDR3 DNA sequence: TGTGCTACGGTTCTAGCGGGAGGTAACCATGAGCAGTTCTTC. Its protein is CATVLAGGNHEQFF.

This clone came up a few times. This sequence joins TRBV4-3 and TRBJ2-7, with D tentatively TRBD1 (5 bases). V was pared by 0 bases and J by 7 bases, with 19 bases between. Per germline, CDR1 LGHNA and CDR2 YSLEER. The CDR3 is 16 residues long. The CDR3 DNA reads TGCGCCAGCAGCCAAGATGGCAGGGCCTCTTTTGGGGAGCAGTACTTC. Its translation: CASSQDGRASFGEQYF.

The gene calls are TRBV11-1 and TRBJ2-5; D is undetermined. CDR3 length equals 14 residues. CDR1 is SGHAT, CDR2 FQDESV, per germline (reference sequence). V gave up 6 bases and J gave up 5 bases, with 16 bases separating them. The CDR3 DNA reads TGTGCCAGCAGGAATGGAGACTGGCGCGAGACCCAGTACTTC. This gives the protein CASRNGDWRETQYF.

This CDR3 is CASSQQEPGGELFF. The CDR3 DNA sequence: TGTGCCAGCAGCCAACAGGAACCAGGCGGGGAGCTGTTTTTT. The V and J genes are TRBV28 and TRBJ2-2; the D gene is possibly TRBD1 (5 bases). Germline CDR1 reads MDHEN; CDR2 reads SYDVKM. Trimming removed 6 bases from V and 7 bases from J, with 15 bases in between. The CDR3 consists of 14 residues.

This clone has only a few counts. The gene calls are TRBV5-4 and TRBJ2-1, with D perhaps matching TRBD1 (6 bases). The length of the CDR3 is 13 residues. V was clipped by 4 bases and J by 5 bases, with 10 bases between them. The V gene's germline CDR1 is SGHNT and CDR2 YYREEE (reference sequence). CDR3 coding DNA: TGTGCCAGCAGCCTGGACAGAGACAATGAGCAGTTCTTC. It translates to CASSLDRDNEQFF.

The V gene is TRBV30, the J gene TRBJ2-7; TRBD2 matches at 9 bases. Germline V CDR1 and CDR2: GTSNPN, SVGIG (reference sequence). The ends lost 3 bases at V and 2 bases at J; junction bases unmatched: 2. CDR3 length equals 13 residues. The chain's CDR3 is CAWRLAGPYEQYF. CDR3 DNA: TGTGCCTGGAGGCTAGCGGGACCCTACGAGCAGTACTTC.

The J gene is TRBJ1-5, the V gene TRBV5-4; 8 bases agree with TRBD1. This CDR3 is built from 17 residues. J lost 4 bases, V lost 0 bases, and 9 bases had no gene match. Germline V gene sequence: CDR1 SGHNT, CDR2 YYREEE (reference sequence). In nucleotides, the CDR3 is TGTGCCAGCAGCTTGGCCGAGGACAGGGCTTTTAATCAGCCCCAGCATTTT. Translation: CASSLAEDRAFNQPQHF.

V is TRBV5-1 and J is TRBJ1-2; D is undetermined. There are 16 residues in the CDR3. Trimming shortened V by 4 bases and J by 2 bases, and 18 bases separated the two germline ends. Germline CDR1 and CDR2: SGHRS and YFSETQ. As DNA, the CDR3 is TGCGCCAGCAGCCCAAACACTGACACCCTGAACTATGGCTACACCTTC. The encoded protein is CASSPNTDTLNYGYTF.

The table lists this clone with a count of one. This chain uses TRBV6-5 with TRBJ1-6; TRBD1 is a possible D gene (5 bases). V was clipped by 0 bases and J by 8 bases, with 14 bases between them. The CDR3 length is 16 residues. Germline CDR1 MNHEY, CDR2 SVGAGI. The CDR3 DNA is TGTGCCAGCAGTTACTCCCTGAGGCCGGGGGATTCACCCCTCCACTTT. Translation: CASSYSLRPGDSPLHF.

The chain combines TRBV11-3 with TRBJ2-7, with D perhaps TRBD2 (5 bases). Trimming shortened V by 1 base and J by 4 bases, and 8 bases separated the two germline ends. Germline V gene lookup returns CDR1 SGHNT and CDR2 YENEEA. The CDR3 has 13 amino acids. CDR3 protein: CASSLGGEYEQYF. The CDR3 nucleotides are TGTGCCAGCAGCTTAGGGGGAGAATACGAGCAGTACTTC.

The V and J genes are TRBV9 and TRBJ1-3; a possible D gene is TRBD1 (5 bases). The CDR3 is made up of 15 amino acids. V lost 1 base and J 3 bases, leaving 11 bases between the germline ends. The germline CDR1 and CDR2 sequences are SGDLS and YYNGEE. The DNA of the CDR3 is TGTGCCAGCAGCGTAAGGGGAGGTGGTGGAAACACCATATATTTT. Translation: CASSVRGGGGNTIYF. Complete variable domain (other parts from reference TRBV9 and TRBJ1-3): DSGVTQTPKHLITATGQRVTLRCSPRSGDLSVYWYQQSLDQGLQFLIQYYNGEERAKGNILERFSAQQFPDLHSELNLSSLELGDSALYFCASSVRGGGGNTIYFGEGSWLTVV.

The chain combines TRBV6-5 with TRBJ2-2; TRBD2 is a possible D gene (5 bases). The CDR3 has 14 amino acids. CDR1 and CDR2 from the germline V gene are MNHEY and SVGAGI. The V and J ends lost 7 bases and 6 bases respectively, with 15 bases between them. CDR3 bases: TGTGCCAGCAATGCACGGAGGCAGGCCGGGGAGCTGTTTTTT. Its protein is CASNARRQAGELFF.

This clone was found once. The chain is built from TRBV4-3 and TRBJ2-7, with a tentative D call TRBD2 (5 bases). Germline V CDR1 and CDR2: LGHNA, YSLEER. Trimming stripped 0 bases from V and 0 bases from J, with 15 bases between. The CDR3 is made up of 17 amino acids. The CDR3: CASSQEGNGINSYEQYF. DNA of the CDR3: TGCGCCAGCAGCCAAGAAGGGAACGGGATCAACTCCTACGAGCAGTACTTC.

This chain connects TRBV7-9 to TRBJ1-5; 8 positions agree with TRBD1. This CDR3 has 15 residues. The germline gives CDR1 SEHNR, CDR2 FQNEAQ (reference sequence). V shed 4 bases and J 5 bases; nucleotides not matched to a gene: 7. The CDR3, as DNA: TGTGCCAGCAGCTCCGACAGGGGTCCCTATCAGCCCCAGCATTTT. This sequence encodes CASSSDRGPYQPQHF.

This clone was seen once. This sequence joins TRBV18 and TRBJ2-1; 8 bases are shared with TRBD2. The length of the CDR3 is 14 residues. Trimming took 2 bases from V and 4 from J; bases not matched to a gene: 1. Germline V gives CDR1 KGHSH, CDR2 LQKENI. This chain's CDR3 is CASSPAGGYNEQFF. CDR3 coding DNA: TGTGCCAGCTCACCAGCGGGAGGTTACAATGAGCAGTTCTTC.

The gene calls are TRBV27 and TRBJ2-5; 7 bases are a match to TRBD2. V was clipped by 7 bases and J by 7 bases; unmatched bases: 15. Germline V gene data show CDR1 as MNHEY and CDR2 as SMNVEV (reference sequence). This CDR3 contains 15 residues. The CDR3 region is CASTIEASGTGTQYF. DNA for the CDR3: TGTGCCAGCACCATCGAGGCTAGCGGTACGGGGACCCAGTACTTC.

This chain joins TRBV7-9 and TRBJ2-1, with 10 bases identical to TRBD2. The CDR3 is 16 residues long. Looked up from germline, CDR1 is SEHNR and CDR2 is FQNEAQ (reference sequence). V dropped 0 bases and J dropped 5; count of bases not matched to a gene: 4. The CDR3 bases are TGTGCCAGCAGCTTAGCCCCCGGGACTAGCGACAATGAGCAGTTCTTC. This encodes CASSLAPGTSDNEQFF. The full variable domain, with the rest looked up from reference TRBV7-9 and TRBJ2-1, is DTGVSQNPRHKITKRGQNVTFRCDPISEHNRLYWYRQTLGQGPEFLTYFQNEAQLEKSRLLSDRFSAERPKGSFSTLEIQRTEQGDSAMYLCASSLAPGTSDNEQFFGPGTRLTVL.

This rearrangement joins TRBV9 to TRBJ2-7; no definite D call. Trimming shortened V by 0 bases and J by 5 bases, and 9 bases separated the two germline ends. CDR1 and CDR2 from the germline V gene are SGDLS and YYNGEE. The CDR3 is 13 amino acids. Here the CDR3 reads CASSVAFGDEQYF. The DNA of the CDR3 is TGTGCCAGCAGCGTAGCTTTCGGAGACGAGCAGTACTTC.

The chain combines TRBV11-3 with TRBJ2-2; 9 bases match TRBD2. From germline, CDR1 is SGHNT and CDR2 YENEEA. The V segment lost 2 bases and the J segment 6 bases; nucleotides outside the gene matches: 4. The CDR3 contains 15 residues. DNA for the CDR3: TGTGCCAGCAGCTTAACTAGCGGGCTGGCCGGGGAGCTGTTTTTT. This gives the protein CASSLTSGLAGELFF.

V usage is TRBV9 and J usage is TRBJ2-5; maybe TRBD2 (5 bases). Germline V gives CDR1 SGDLS, CDR2 YYNGEE. This CDR3 has 13 amino acids. Trimming took off 2 bases at V and 7 bases at J, with 12 bases between the two ends. DNA for the CDR3: TGTGCCAGCAGCGTCGGACTCCCAGGGACCCAGTACTTC. Translating gives CASSVGLPGTQYF. The variable domain in full, with the rest retrieved from reference TRBV9 and TRBJ2-5, is DSGVTQTPKHLITATGQRVTLRCSPRSGDLSVYWYQQSLDQGLQFLIQYYNGEERAKGNILERFSAQQFPDLHSELNLSSLELGDSALYFCASSVGLPGTQYFGPGTRLLVL.

V gene TRBV28 combines with J gene TRBJ1-1; TRBD1 might be the D (6 bases). CDR3 size: 15 residues. V was clipped by 2 bases and J by 0 bases, with 10 bases between them. Germline values: CDR1 MDHEN, CDR2 SYDVKM. The CDR3: CASSLDRSLNTEAFF. The CDR3 DNA reads as TGTGCCAGCAGTTTAGACAGGTCCCTGAACACTGAAGCTTTCTTT.

This clone was counted a single time. This sequence joins TRBV9 and TRBJ2-3, with a possible D match to TRBD1 (6 bases). V was clipped by 2 bases and J by 3 bases, with 16 bases between them. The CDR3 is made up of 16 amino acids. The germline CDR1 and CDR2 sequences are SGDLS and YYNGEE. The CDR3 region has the DNA TGTGCCAGCAGCGTGATACAGGGATCGGGTACAGATACGCAGTATTTT. Residues: CASSVIQGSGTDTQYF. The full variable domain, with the rest looked up from reference TRBV9 and TRBJ2-3, is DSGVTQTPKHLITATGQRVTLRCSPRSGDLSVYWYQQSLDQGLQFLIQYYNGEERAKGNILERFSAQQFPDLHSELNLSSLELGDSALYFCASSVIQGSGTDTQYFGPGTRLTVL.

The chain has TRBV10-3 and TRBJ1-5; D is perhaps TRBD1 (5 bases). The CDR3 sequence is 13 residues long. CDR1 and CDR2 (germline): ENHRY, SYGVKD. The V gene lost 10 bases and the J gene lost 0 bases, with 10 bases spanning the gap. The chain's CDR3 is CATSGGSNQPQHF. The CDR3 DNA sequence: TGTGCCACCTCGGGGGGTAGCAATCAGCCCCAGCATTTT.

This sequence joins TRBV6-5 and TRBJ2-1; weak D call: TRBD2 (5 bases). Germline values: CDR1 MNHEY, CDR2 SVGAGI. The CDR3 is 15 amino acids. Trimming shortened V by 7 bases and J by 2 bases, and 15 bases separated the two germline ends. The CDR3 reads CASTSLRVPYNEQFF. Here the CDR3 DNA reads TGTGCCAGCACCTCCCTGCGGGTCCCCTACAATGAGCAGTTCTTC.

The J gene is TRBJ2-3, the V gene TRBV5-8; 10 positions match TRBD2. V shed 4 bases and J 2 bases; nucleotides not matched to a gene: 10. The germline gives CDR1 SGHTS, CDR2 YDEGEE. The CDR3 totals 17 residues. Here the CDR3 reads CASSLSTGTSDTDTQYF. As DNA, the CDR3 is TGTGCCAGCAGCCTCTCGACCGGGACTAGCGACACAGATACGCAGTATTTT.

This clone was picked up one time. The genes are TRBV28 and TRBJ2-5; TRBD2 might be the D (5 bases). In germline, CDR1 is MDHEN, CDR2 SYDVKM. V was clipped by 6 bases and J by 2 bases, with 16 bases between them. The CDR3 covers 15 residues. CDR3 protein: CASRPRGFEQETQYF. The CDR3 DNA reads TGTGCCAGCAGACCACGGGGTTTTGAGCAAGAGACCCAGTACTTC.

The chain joins TRBV6-4 to TRBJ2-1, with 10 bases matching TRBD1. This CDR3 contains 13 residues. With V trimmed by 5 bases and J by 8 bases, 3 bases remained unmatched. Germline assignment: CDR1 MRHNA and CDR2 SNTAGT. This CDR3 reads CASSRTGGDEQFF. The CDR3 DNA reads as TGTGCCAGCAGTCGGACAGGGGGGGATGAGCAGTTCTTC.

The V call is TRBV9, the J call TRBJ2-2, with D unclear. The CDR3 spans 15 residues. Germline V lookup: CDR1 SGDLS, CDR2 YYNGEE. Trimming removed 4 bases from V and 0 bases from J, with 10 bases in between. In DNA, the CDR3 is TGTGCCAGCAGCTTAGACTTTGCGAACACCGGGGAGCTGTTTTTT. The encoded protein is CASSLDFANTGELFF.